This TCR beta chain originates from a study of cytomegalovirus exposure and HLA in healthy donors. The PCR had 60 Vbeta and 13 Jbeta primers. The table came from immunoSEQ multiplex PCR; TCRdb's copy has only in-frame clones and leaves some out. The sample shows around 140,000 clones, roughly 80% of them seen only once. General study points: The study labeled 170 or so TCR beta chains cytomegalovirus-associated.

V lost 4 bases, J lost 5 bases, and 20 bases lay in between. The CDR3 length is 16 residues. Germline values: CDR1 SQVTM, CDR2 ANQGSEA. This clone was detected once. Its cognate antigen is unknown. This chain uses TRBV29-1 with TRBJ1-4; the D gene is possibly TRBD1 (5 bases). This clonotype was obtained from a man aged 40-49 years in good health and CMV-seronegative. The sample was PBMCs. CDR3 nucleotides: TGCAGCGTTGCCACCAGGGCGCCGGGGGAAAATGAAAAACTGTTTTTT. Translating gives CSVATRAPGENEKLFF. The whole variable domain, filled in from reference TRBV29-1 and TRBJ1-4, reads SAVISQKPSRDICQRGTSLTIQCQVDSQVTMMFWYRQQPGQSLTLIATANQGSEATYESGFVIDKFPISRPNLTFSTLTVSNMSPEDSSIYLCSVATRAPGENEKLFFGSGTQLSVL.